This paragraph reports one T cell receptor beta chain. Antigen specificity is unknown. From germline, CDR1 is MNHEY and CDR2 SVGAGI. The CDR3 length is 12 residues. The data derive from a study of T cells expressing NK-cell markers. Study results and limitations: Dominant NKG2C+ clonotypes made up about 1.0-7.5% of CD8+ T cells in roughly six donors.

Using the 5' RACE reads, TCRdb records one entry per CDR3 protein without DNA. This sample's clone table lists 350,000 to 500,000 distinct CDR3 sequences. J is TRBJ2-2 and V is TRBV6-5; TCRdb returns TRBD1, unconfirmable since there is no DNA. This receptor was obtained from a woman aged 18 to 75 in good health. Sequenced sample: blood T cells: a sorted CD56 or NKG2C T cell subset, CD4+ or CD8+ T cells, or bulk PBMC T cells (not recorded which). The CDR3 reads CASTSGSGELFF.